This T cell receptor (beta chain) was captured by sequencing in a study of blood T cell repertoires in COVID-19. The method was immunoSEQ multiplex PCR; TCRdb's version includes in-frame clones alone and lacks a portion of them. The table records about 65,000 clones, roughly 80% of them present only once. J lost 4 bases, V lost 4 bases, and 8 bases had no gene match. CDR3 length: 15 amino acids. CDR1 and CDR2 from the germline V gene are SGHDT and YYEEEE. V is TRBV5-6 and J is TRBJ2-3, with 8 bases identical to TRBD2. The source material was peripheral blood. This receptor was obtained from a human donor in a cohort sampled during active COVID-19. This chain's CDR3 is CASSIDGGVADTQYF. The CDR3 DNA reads TGTGCCAGCAGCATCGACGGGGGGGTCGCAGATACGCAGTATTTT.